The 7 T cell receptor beta chains below all came from one sample that was sequenced in a study of cytomegalovirus exposure and HLA in healthy donors. Data came from immunoSEQ multiplex PCR; TCRdb stores just in-frame clones and leaves some out. The sample includes some 99,000 clones, almost 90% of them seen just once. Input material: PBMCs. These receptors were collected from a woman under 30 in good health and CMV-seronegative.

The genes are TRBV9 and TRBJ1-5; D is uncertain. The length of the CDR3 is 11 residues. Germline CDR1 is SGDLS and CDR2 is YYNGEE. Trimming removed 7 bases at V and 1 base at J, with 3 bases between. CDR3 loop: CASGSNQPQHF. The DNA of the CDR3 is TGTGCCAGCGGCAGCAATCAGCCCCAGCATTTT.

V gene TRBV11-1 combines with J gene TRBJ2-7, with TRBD1 identical over 9 bases. Losses at the gene ends were 5 bases for V and 2 bases for J; bases not matched to a gene: 4. The germline V gene encodes CDR1 SGHAT and CDR2 FQDESV (reference sequence). The CDR3 length is 14 residues. The CDR3 DNA follows: TGTGCCAGCAGCCCGCGGGACAGGGCCTACGAGCAGTACTTC. Translating it yields CASSPRDRAYEQYF.

This chain's CDR3 is CASSPFDTSGNTIYF. Written as DNA, the CDR3 is TGTGCCAGCAGCCCCTTTGACACCAGTGGAAACACCATATATTTT. The chain is built from TRBV28 and TRBJ1-3; D unresolved. Trimming removed 6 bases at V and 3 bases at J, with 15 bases between. The CDR3 sequence is 15 residues long. Germline loops: CDR1 MDHEN, CDR2 SYDVKM.

The V call is TRBV10-1, the J call TRBJ2-5; 8 bases align to TRBD2. V shed 3 bases, J shed 1 base, and the junction held 4 bases outside the gene matches. Per the germline V gene, CDR1 is WNHNN and CDR2 is SYGVQD (reference sequence). CDR3 size: 15 residues. The CDR3 DNA reads TGCGCCAGCAGTGATCGGGCGGGAGGCCAAGAGACCCAGTACTTC. Translation gives CASSDRAGGQETQYF.

V usage is TRBV5-6 and J usage is TRBJ2-7, with TRBD2 as a possible D gene (5 bases). CDR1 and CDR2 from the germline V gene are SGHDT and YYEEEE. V lost 1 base and J 0 bases, leaving 14 bases between the germline ends. The CDR3 has 16 residues. The CDR3 loop is CASSLYVRGSSYEQYF. The CDR3 bases are TGTGCCAGCAGCTTGTACGTGCGTGGGAGCTCCTACGAGCAGTACTTC. The whole variable domain, remainder taken from reference TRBV5-6 and TRBJ2-7, is DAGVTQSPTHLIKTRGQQVTLRCSPKSGHDTVSWYQQALGQGPQFIFQYYEEEERQRGNFPDRFSGHQFPNYSSELNVNALLLGDSALYLCASSLYVRGSSYEQYFGPGTRLTVT.

The gene calls are TRBV5-4 and TRBJ2-7; TRBD2 agrees at 11 bases. V dropped 4 bases and J dropped 3; count of bases not matched to a gene: 3. This CDR3 is built from 14 residues. Germline CDR1 is SGHNT and CDR2 is YYREEE (reference sequence). The CDR3 bases are TGTGCCAGCAGCCTTAGCGGGAGGGACTACGAGCAGTACTTC. Its translation is CASSLSGRDYEQYF.

V and J are TRBV28 and TRBJ2-7; 10 bases match TRBD1. Germline V gene lookup returns CDR1 MDHEN and CDR2 SYDVKM. V dropped 8 bases and J dropped 2; count of bases not matched to a gene: 9. This CDR3 is built from 15 residues. For the CDR3, the DNA is TGTGCCAGCGGGCTTCCGGACAGGGGGACCTACGAGCAGTACTTC. Translated, it gives CASGLPDRGTYEQYF.